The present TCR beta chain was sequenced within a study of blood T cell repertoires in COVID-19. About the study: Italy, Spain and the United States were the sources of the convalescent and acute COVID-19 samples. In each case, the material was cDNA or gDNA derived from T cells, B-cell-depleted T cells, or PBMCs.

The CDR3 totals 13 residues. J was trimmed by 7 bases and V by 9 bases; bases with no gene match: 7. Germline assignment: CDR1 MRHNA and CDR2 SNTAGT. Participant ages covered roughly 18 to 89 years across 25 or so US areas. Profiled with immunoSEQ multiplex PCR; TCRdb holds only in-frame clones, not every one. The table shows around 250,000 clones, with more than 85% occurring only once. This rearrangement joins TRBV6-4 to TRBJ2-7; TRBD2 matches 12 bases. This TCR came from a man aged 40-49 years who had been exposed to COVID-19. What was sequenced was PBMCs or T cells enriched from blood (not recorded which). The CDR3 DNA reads TGTGCCAGGACTAGCGGGGGCGAGAGGGAGCAGTACTTC. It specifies CARTSGGEREQYF.